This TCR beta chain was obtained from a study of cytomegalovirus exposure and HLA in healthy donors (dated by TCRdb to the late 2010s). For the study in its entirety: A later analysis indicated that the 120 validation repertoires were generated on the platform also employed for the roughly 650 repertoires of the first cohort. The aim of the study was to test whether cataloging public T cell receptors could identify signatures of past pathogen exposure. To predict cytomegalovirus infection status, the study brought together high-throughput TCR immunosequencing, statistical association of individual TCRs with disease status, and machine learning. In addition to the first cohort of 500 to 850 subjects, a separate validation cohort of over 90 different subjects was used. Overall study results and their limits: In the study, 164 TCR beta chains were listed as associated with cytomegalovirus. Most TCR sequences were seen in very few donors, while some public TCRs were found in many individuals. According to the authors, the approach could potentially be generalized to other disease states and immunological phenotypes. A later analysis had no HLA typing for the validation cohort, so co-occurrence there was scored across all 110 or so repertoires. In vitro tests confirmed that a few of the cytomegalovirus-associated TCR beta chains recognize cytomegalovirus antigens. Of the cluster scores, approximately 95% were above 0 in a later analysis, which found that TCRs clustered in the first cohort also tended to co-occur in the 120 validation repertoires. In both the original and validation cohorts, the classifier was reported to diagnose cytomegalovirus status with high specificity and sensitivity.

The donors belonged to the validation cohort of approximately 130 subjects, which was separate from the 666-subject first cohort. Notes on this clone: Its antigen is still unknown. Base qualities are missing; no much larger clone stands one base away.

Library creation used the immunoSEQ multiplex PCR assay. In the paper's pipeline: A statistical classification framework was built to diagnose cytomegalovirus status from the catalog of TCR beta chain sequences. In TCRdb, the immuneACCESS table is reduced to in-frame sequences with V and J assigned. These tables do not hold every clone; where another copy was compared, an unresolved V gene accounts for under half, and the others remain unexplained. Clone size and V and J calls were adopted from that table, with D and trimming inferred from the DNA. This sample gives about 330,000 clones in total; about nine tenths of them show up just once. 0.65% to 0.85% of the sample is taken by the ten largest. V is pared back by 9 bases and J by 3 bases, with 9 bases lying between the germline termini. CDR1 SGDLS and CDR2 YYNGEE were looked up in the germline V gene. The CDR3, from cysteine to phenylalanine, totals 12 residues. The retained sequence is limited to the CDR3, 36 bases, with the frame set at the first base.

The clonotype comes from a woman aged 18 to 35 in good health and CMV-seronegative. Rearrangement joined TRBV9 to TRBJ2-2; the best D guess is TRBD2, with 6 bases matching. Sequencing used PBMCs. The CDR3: CATRGDTGELFF. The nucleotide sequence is TGTGCCACACGCGGGGACACCGGGGAGCTGTTTTTT.